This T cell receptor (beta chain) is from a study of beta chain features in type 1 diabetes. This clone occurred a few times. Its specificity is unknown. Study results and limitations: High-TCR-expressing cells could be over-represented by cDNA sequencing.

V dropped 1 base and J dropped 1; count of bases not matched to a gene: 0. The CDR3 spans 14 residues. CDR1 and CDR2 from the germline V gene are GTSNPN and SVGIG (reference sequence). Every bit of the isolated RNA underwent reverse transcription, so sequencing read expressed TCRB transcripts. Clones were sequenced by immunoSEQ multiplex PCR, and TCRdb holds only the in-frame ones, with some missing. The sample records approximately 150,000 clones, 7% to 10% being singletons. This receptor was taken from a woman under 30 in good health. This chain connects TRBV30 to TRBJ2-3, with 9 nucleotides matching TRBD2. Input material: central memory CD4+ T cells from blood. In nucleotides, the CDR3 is TGTGCCTGGAGTGGGACTAGCGGCACAGATACGCAGTATTTT. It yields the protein CAWSGTSGTDTQYF.